Listed here is a single T cell receptor (beta chain). Authors' analysis steps: Amplifying reference gene primers gave estimates of nucleated cell counts. The assay was immunoSEQ multiplex PCR, and TCRdb's table has in-frame clones only and misses some. V and J calls and clone size follow that table, whereas D and trimming were derived from the DNA. Here the sample spans about 80,000 clones, more than 65% being singletons. This sample is drawn from a study of blood T cell repertoires in COVID-19. Study-level information: COVID-19 samples, acute and convalescent, were from the United States, Italy and Spain. The analysed material was cDNA or gDNA that came from T cells, B-cell-depleted T cells, or PBMCs.

The ends were cut back, 4 bases at V and 9 bases at J, with 9 bases in the middle. CDR1 is SNHLY and CDR2 is FYNNEI in the germline V gene. The CDR3 is 11 amino acids. The chain combines TRBV2 with TRBJ2-5, with D hard to call. The sequence derives from a man at least 80 years old with acute or convalescent COVID-19. The specimen was peripheral blood. Here the CDR3 reads CASSVSQAQYF. CDR3 in DNA: TGTGCCAGCAGTGTAAGTCAGGCCCAGTACTTC.